This entry is about one T cell receptor (beta chain). The source of the sample is a study of T cells in Graves' hyperthyroidism and ophthalmopathy. Any patient presenting with uncontrolled infection, other autoimmune disease, pregnancy or lactation was left out. The CDR3 totals 17 residues. Trimming took 6 bases from V and 4 from J; bases not matched to a gene: 12. Per the germline V gene, CDR1 is SEHNR and CDR2 is FQNEAQ (reference sequence). Amplification of TCR beta CDR3 regions was performed using RNA transcripts as template. The study used the HTBI primer set for a first-round RT-PCR of the TCR CDR3. MiXCR, run by TCRdb on the multiplex PCR reads, gives a single entry per CDR3 protein. The sample yields about 840,000 distinct CDR3 sequences, about two fifths seen once.

The gene calls are TRBV7-9 and TRBJ2-6; 7 positions match TRBD2. The clonotype was recovered from a man younger than 35 with Graves' hyperthyroidism. Sample: blood. CDR3 protein: CASSYEGGLSGANVLTF. Here the CDR3 DNA reads TGTGCCAGCAGTTACGAGGGAGGGCTTTCAGGGGCCAACGTCCTGACTTTC.